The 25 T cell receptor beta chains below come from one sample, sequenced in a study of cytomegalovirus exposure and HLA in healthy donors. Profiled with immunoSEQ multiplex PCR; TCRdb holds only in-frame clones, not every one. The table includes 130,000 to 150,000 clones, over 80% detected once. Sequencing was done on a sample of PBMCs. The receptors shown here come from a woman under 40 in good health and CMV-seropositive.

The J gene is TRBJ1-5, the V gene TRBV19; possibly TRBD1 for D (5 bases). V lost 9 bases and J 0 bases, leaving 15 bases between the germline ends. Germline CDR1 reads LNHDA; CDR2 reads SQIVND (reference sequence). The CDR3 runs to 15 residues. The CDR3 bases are TGTGCCAGCACCGGGGGGGTTGGTAGCAATCAGCCCCAGCATTTT. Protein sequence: CASTGGVGSNQPQHF. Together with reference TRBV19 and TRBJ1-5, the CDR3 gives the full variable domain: DGGITQSPKYLFRKEGQNVTLSCEQNLNHDAMYWYRQDPGQGLRLIYYSQIVNDFQKGDIAEGYSVSREKKESFPLTVTSAQKNPTAFYLCASTGGVGSNQPQHFGDGTRLSIL.

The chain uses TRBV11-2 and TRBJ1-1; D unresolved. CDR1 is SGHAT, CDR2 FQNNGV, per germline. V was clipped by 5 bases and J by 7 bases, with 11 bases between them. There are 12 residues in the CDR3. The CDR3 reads CASSPDGLEAFF. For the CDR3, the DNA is TGTGCCAGCAGCCCGGACGGACTTGAAGCTTTCTTT.

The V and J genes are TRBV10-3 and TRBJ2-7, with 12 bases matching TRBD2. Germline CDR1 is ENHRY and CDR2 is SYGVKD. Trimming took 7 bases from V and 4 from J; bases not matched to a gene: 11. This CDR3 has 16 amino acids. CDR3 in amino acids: CAITGLAGTSRYEQYF. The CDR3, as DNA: TGTGCCATCACCGGACTAGCGGGGACGTCCCGGTACGAGCAGTACTTC.

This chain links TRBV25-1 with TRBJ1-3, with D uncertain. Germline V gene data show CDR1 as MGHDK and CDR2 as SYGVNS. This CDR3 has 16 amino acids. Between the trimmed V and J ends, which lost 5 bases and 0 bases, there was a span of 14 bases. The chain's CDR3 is CASSTLSASSGNTIYF. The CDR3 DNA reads TGTGCCAGCAGTACCTTATCAGCTAGCTCTGGAAACACCATATATTTT.

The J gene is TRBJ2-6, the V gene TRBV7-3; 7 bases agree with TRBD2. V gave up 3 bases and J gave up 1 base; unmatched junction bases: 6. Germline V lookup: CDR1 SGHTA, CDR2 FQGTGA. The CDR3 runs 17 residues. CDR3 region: CASSFGGGTSGANVLTF. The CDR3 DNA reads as TGTGCCAGCAGCTTCGGGGGAGGGACGTCTGGGGCCAACGTCCTGACTTTC.

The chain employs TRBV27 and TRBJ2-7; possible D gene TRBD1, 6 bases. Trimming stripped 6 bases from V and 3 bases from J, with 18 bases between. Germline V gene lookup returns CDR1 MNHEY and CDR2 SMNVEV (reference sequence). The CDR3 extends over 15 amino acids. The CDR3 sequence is CASRPGLGGFYEQYF. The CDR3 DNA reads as TGTGCCAGCAGGCCGGGATTAGGGGGTTTCTACGAGCAGTACTTC.

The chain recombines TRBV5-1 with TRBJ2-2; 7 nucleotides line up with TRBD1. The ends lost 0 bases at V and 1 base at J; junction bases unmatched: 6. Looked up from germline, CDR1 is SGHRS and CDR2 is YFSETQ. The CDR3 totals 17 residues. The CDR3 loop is CASSLEETGRNTGELFF. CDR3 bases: TGCGCCAGCAGCTTGGAGGAGACAGGGAGGAACACCGGGGAGCTGTTTTTT.

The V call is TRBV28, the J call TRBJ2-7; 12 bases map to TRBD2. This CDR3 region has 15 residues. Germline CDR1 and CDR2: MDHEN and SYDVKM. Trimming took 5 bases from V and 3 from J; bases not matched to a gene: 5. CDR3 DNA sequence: TGTGCCAGCAGTCCGACGACTAGCGGGGGCTACGAGCAGTACTTC. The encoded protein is CASSPTTSGGYEQYF.

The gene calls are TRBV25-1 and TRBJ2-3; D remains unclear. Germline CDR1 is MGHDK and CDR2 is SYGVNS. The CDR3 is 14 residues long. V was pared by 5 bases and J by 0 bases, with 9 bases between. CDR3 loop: CASSTTRSTDTQYF. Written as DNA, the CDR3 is TGTGCCAGCAGTACTACCCGTAGCACAGATACGCAGTATTTT.

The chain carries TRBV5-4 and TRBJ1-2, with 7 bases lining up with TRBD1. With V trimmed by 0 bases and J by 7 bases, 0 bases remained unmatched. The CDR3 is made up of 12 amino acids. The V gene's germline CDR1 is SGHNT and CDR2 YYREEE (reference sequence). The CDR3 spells CASSLGQGGYTF. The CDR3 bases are TGTGCCAGCAGCTTGGGACAGGGTGGCTACACCTTC.

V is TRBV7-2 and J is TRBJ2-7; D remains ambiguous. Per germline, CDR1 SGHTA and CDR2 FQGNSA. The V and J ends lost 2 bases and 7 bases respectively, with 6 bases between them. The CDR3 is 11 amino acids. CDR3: CASSLSTEQYF. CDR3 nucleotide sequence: TGTGCCAGCAGCTTATCAACTGAGCAGTACTTC. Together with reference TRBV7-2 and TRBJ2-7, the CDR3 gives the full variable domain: GAGVSQSPSNKVTEKGKDVELRCDPISGHTALYWYRQSLGQGLEFLIYFQGNSAPDKSGLPSDRFSAERTGGSVSTLTIQRTQQEDSAVYLCASSLSTEQYFGPGTRLTVT.

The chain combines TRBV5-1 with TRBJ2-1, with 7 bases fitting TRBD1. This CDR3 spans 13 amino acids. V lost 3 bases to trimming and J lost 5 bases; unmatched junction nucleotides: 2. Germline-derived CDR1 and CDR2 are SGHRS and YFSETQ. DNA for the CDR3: TGCGCCAGCAGCTCGACAGGGAACAATGAGCAGTTCTTC. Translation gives CASSSTGNNEQFF.

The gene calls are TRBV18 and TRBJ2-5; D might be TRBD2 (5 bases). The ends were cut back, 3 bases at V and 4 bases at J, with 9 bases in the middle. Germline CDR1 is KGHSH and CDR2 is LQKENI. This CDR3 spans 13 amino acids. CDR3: CASSPNRGETQYF. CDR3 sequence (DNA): TGTGCCAGCTCACCGAACCGGGGAGAGACCCAGTACTTC. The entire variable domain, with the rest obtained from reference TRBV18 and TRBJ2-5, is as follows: NAGVMQNPRHLVRRRGQEARLRCSPMKGHSHVYWYRQLPEEGLKFMVYLQKENIIDESGMPKERFSAEFPKEGPSILRIQQVVRGDSAAYFCASSPNRGETQYFGPGTRLLVL.

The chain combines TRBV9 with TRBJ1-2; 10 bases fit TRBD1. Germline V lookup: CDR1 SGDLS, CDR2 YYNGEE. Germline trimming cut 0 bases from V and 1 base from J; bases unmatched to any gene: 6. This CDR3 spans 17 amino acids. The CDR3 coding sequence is TGTGCCAGCAGCGTAGGGATGGGGACAGGGGTTAACTATGGCTACACCTTC. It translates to CASSVGMGTGVNYGYTF.

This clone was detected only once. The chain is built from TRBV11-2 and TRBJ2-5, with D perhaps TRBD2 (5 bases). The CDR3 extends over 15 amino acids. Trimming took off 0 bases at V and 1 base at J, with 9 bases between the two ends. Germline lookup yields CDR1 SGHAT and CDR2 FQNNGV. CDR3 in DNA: TGTGCCAGCAGCTTAGATTTTGAGGGCCAAGAGACCCAGTACTTC. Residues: CASSLDFEGQETQYF. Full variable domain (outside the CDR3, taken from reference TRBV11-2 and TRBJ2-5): EAGVAQSPRYKIIEKRQSVAFWCNPISGHATLYWYQQILGQGPKLLIQFQNNGVVDDSQLPKDRFSAERLKGVDSTLKIQPAKLEDSAVYLCASSLDFEGQETQYFGPGTRLLVL.

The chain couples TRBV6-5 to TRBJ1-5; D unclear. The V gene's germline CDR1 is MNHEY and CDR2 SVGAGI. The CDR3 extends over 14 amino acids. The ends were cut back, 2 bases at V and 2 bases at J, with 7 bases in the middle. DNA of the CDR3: TGTGCCAGCAGTTACAGCGGGGGCAATCAGCCCCAGCATTTT. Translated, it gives CASSYSGGNQPQHF.

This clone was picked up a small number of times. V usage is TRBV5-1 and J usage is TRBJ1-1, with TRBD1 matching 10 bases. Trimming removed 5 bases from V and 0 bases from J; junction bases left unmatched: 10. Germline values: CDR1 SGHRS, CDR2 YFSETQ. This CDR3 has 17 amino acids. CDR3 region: CASSWGDRGYLNTEAFF. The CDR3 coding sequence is TGCGCCAGCAGTTGGGGGGACAGGGGATACCTGAACACTGAAGCTTTCTTT. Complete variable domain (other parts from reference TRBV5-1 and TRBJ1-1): KAGVTQTPRYLIKTRGQQVTLSCSPISGHRSVSWYQQTPGQGLQFLFEYFSETQRNKGNFPGRFSGRQFSNSRSEMNVSTLELGDSALYLCASSWGDRGYLNTEAFFGQGTRLTVV.

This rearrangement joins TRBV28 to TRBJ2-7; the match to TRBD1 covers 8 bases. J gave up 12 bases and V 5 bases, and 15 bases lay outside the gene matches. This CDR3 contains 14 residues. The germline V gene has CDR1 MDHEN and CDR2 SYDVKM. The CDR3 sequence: CASSPPGQGAQMYF. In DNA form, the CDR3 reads TGTGCCAGCAGTCCTCCGGGGCAGGGGGCGCAGATGTACTTC.

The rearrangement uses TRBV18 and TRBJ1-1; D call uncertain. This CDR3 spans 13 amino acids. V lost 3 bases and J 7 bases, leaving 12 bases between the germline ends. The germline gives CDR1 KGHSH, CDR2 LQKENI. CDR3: CASSPTTIHEAFF. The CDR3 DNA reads TGTGCCAGCTCACCGACGACAATCCATGAAGCTTTCTTT.

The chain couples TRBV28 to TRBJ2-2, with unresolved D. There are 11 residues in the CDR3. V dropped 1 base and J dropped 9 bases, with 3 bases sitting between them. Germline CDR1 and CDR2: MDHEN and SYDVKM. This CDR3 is CASSLFRELFF. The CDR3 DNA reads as TGTGCCAGCAGTTTATTTAGGGAGCTGTTTTTT.

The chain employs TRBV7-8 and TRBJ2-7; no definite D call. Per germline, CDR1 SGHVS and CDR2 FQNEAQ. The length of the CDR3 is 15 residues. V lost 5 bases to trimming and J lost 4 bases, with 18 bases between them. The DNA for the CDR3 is TGTGCCAGCAGCGCAAGCTATGTGCGAGGATACGAGCAGTACTTC. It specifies CASSASYVRGYEQYF.

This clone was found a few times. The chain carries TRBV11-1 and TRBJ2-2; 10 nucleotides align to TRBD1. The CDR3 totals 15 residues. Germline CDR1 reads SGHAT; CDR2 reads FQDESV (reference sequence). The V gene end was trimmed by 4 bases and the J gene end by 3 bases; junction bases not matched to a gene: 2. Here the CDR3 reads CASSSGQGDTGELFF. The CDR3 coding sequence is TGTGCCAGCAGCTCAGGACAGGGGGACACCGGGGAGCTGTTTTTT.

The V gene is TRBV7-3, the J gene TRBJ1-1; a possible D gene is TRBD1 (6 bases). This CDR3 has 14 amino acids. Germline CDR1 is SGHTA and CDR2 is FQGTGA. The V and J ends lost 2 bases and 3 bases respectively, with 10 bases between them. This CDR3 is CASSLFPGDTEAFF. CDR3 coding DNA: TGTGCCAGCAGCTTATTCCCAGGGGACACTGAAGCTTTCTTT.

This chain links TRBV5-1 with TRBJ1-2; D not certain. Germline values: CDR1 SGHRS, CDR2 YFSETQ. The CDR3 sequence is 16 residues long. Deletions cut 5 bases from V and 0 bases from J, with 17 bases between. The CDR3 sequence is CASRLRRGNPNYGYTF. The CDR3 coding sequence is TGCGCCAGCAGGCTGCGCCGAGGGAACCCTAACTATGGCTACACCTTC. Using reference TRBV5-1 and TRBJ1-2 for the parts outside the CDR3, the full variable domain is KAGVTQTPRYLIKTRGQQVTLSCSPISGHRSVSWYQQTPGQGLQFLFEYFSETQRNKGNFPGRFSGRQFSNSRSEMNVSTLELGDSALYLCASRLRRGNPNYGYTFGSGTRLTVV.

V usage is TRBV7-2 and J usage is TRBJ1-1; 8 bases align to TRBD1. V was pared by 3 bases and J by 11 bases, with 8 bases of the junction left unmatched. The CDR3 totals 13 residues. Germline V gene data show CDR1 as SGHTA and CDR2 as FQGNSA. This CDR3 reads CASSFGTGGRAFF. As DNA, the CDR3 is TGTGCCAGCAGCTTTGGGACAGGAGGAAGGGCTTTCTTT.